The clone carrying this T cell receptor beta chain was seen many times. Its specificity is unknown. This specimen belongs to a study of T-cell reconstitution after alpha-beta-depleted transplantation in children. Whole-study findings and limits: There were reportedly several hundred expanded graft clones from which alpha-beta T cells came about two months after transplant.

Trimming shortened V by 4 bases and J by 5 bases, and 18 bases separated the two germline ends. The CDR3 consists of 15 residues. Germline V gives CDR1 SGHRS, CDR2 YFSETQ. A TCRbeta library incorporating unique molecular identifiers was prepared. Via MiXCR, TCRdb re-called the PCR reads, giving one row per CDR3 protein. This sample has under 750,000 distinct CDR3 sequences, with 23% found just once. Sequenced material: PBMCs, mostly from graft donor cells, taken 360 days after TCRalphabeta/CD19-depleted stem cell transplant. This rearrangement joins TRBV5-1 to TRBJ2-5; a possible D gene is TRBD1 (5 bases). The receptor's source is a boy under three years old who had a stem cell transplant for acute myeloid leukemia, so the T cells may come from the graft donor. The CDR3 DNA reads TGCGCCAGCAGCCCCCAAGGGTCAGGGATGGAGACCCAGTACTTC. It encodes CASSPQGSGMETQYF. Using reference TRBV5-1 and TRBJ2-5 for the parts outside the CDR3, the full variable domain is KAGVTQTPRYLIKTRGQQVTLSCSPISGHRSVSWYQQTPGQGLQFLFEYFSETQRNKGNFPGRFSGRQFSNSRSEMNVSTLELGDSALYLCASSPQGSGMETQYFGPGTRLLVL.